One sample yielded the 27 T cell receptor beta chains listed below, sequenced in a study of post-analysis software for immune sequencing data. Overall study findings and caveats: TRBV5-6, TRBV5-1 and TRBV20-1 belonged to a set of about 5 TRBV segments that were more frequent in patients than controls.

Antigens for these TCRs are unknown. Carried by the TCR beta cDNA libraries were unique molecular identifiers. TCRdb reanalysed the PCR reads using MiXCR and keeps one entry per CDR3 protein. There are about 430,000 distinct CDR3 sequences in the sample; over 30% occur only once, and approximately 7.6% lies in the top ten. The sequenced material came from blood. The receptors originated from a girl under 10 years old with multiple sclerosis.

This clonotype was seen a few times. V and J are TRBV12-3 or TRBV12-4 and TRBJ2-1; D not certain. V lost 3 bases and J lost 0, with 9 bases in between. This CDR3 comprises 15 residues. The CDR3 spells CASSLVSSSYNEQFF. CDR3 DNA sequence: TGTGCCAGCAGTTTGGTGTCGAGCTCCTACAATGAGCAGTTCTTC.

The rearrangement links TRBV6-4 to TRBJ2-3; the match to TRBD2 covers 8 bases. The CDR3 runs to 19 residues. The germline CDR1 and CDR2 sequences are MRHNA and SNTAGT. After removal of 3 bases from V and 9 bases from J, the junction contained 23 bases not matched to a gene. The CDR3 DNA reads as TGTGCCAGCAGTGAAGGGACTAGTGTAAACCCCAAGATGAGGCGGACGCAGTATTTT. It specifies CASSEGTSVNPKMRRTQYF.

In this sample, this clonotype turned up once. At one end the junction does not follow the germline gene, possibly because of a read error. The chain carries TRBV4-1 and TRBJ1-5, with 9 bases lining up with TRBD1. CDR1 is MGHRA and CDR2 is YSYEKL in the germline V gene. The CDR3 consists of 16 residues. CDR3 protein: CANSRSTGGSYQPQHF. The CDR3 nucleotides are TGCGCCAACAGCCGAAGTACAGGGGGCAGTTATCAGCCCCAGCATTTT.

This clonotype was recorded only once. The chain recombines TRBV10-3 with TRBJ1-1; D unclear. V lost 6 bases to trimming and J lost 5 bases, with 10 bases between them. CDR1 and CDR2 from the germline V gene are ENHRY and SYGVKD. The CDR3 loop spans 12 amino acids. The CDR3 spells CAIRPRGTEAFF. In DNA form, the CDR3 reads TGTGCCATCAGGCCACGCGGGACTGAAGCTTTCTTT.

Comments on this clonotype: A junction boundary mismatches the germline segment, possibly from a read error. The chain is built from TRBV13 and TRBJ1-4, with D possibly matching TRBD1 (6 bases). The CDR3 has 15 amino acids. Looked up from germline, CDR1 is PRHDT and CDR2 is FYEKMQ (reference sequence). CDR3 residues: CASSSRDTGGEKLFF. The CDR3 DNA reads as TGTGCCAGCAGCTCACGGGACACTGGAGGTGAAAAGCTGTTTTTT.

The rearrangement uses TRBV20-1 and TRBJ2-3; 7 bases fit TRBD2. Looked up from germline, CDR1 is DFQATT and CDR2 is SNEGSKA (reference sequence). CDR3 length equals 15 residues. With V trimmed by 6 bases and J by 0 bases, 9 bases remained unmatched. The CDR3, as DNA: TGCAGTGCGATCGGAGCGGGGCCTAGCACAGATACGCAGTATTTT. Translating it yields CSAIGAGPSTDTQYF.

The CDR3 DNA follows: TGCAGTGCCATTATCACCGGGGCCGCAGATACGCAGTATTTT. It codes for CSAIITGAADTQYF. This rearrangement joins TRBV20-1 to TRBJ2-3, with D possibly being TRBD1 or TRBD2 (5 bases each). Trimming shortened V by 6 bases and J by 4 bases, and 17 bases separated the two germline ends. Germline V CDR1 and CDR2: DFQATT, SNEGSKA (reference sequence). The CDR3 covers 14 residues.

This sequence joins TRBV4-3 and TRBJ1-4; unclear D gene. The CDR3 extends over 16 amino acids. The germline gives CDR1 LGHNA, CDR2 YSLEER. V shed 0 bases and J shed 1 base, with 9 bases lying between them. CDR3: CASSQDFGRTNEKLFF. CDR3 nucleotide sequence: TGCGCCAGCAGCCAAGATTTCGGGAGAACTAATGAAAAACTGTTTTTT.

The gene calls are TRBV9 and TRBJ2-7; TRBD1 is a possible D gene (6 bases). This CDR3 comprises 13 residues. Looked up from germline, CDR1 is SGDLS and CDR2 is YYNGEE. The ends were cut back, 3 bases at V and 1 base at J, with 8 bases in the middle. The CDR3 sequence is CASSADRSYEQYF. Written as DNA, the CDR3 is TGTGCCAGCAGCGCAGACAGGTCCTACGAGCAGTACTTC.

This clonotype was counted only a few times. The chain is built from TRBV4-1 and TRBJ2-5; 14 nucleotides line up with TRBD2. Germline loops: CDR1 MGHRA, CDR2 YSYEKL. V lost 6 bases, J lost 4 bases, and 7 bases stayed unmatched. The CDR3 consists of 16 residues. The CDR3 here is CASRHTGLAGGETQYF. CDR3 DNA: TGCGCCAGCAGACACACCGGACTAGCGGGGGGAGAGACCCAGTACTTC.

V is TRBV7-9 and J is TRBJ2-1; D call uncertain. CDR1 is SEHNR and CDR2 is FQNEAQ in the germline V gene (reference sequence). There are 11 residues in the CDR3. V was cut by 8 bases and J by 12 bases, with 14 bases left in between. The CDR3 DNA is TGTGCCAGCGGAGAATTAGAGGTGCAGTTCTTC. As protein: CASGELEVQFF.

The rearrangement uses TRBV27 and TRBJ2-5, with 8 positions matching TRBD1. V lost 6 bases, J lost 2 bases, and 8 bases stayed unmatched. This CDR3 is built from 15 residues. Germline values: CDR1 MNHEY, CDR2 SMNVEV (reference sequence). The CDR3 coding sequence is TGTGCCAGCAGCAGCCTCCAGGGGGCTCAAGAGACCCAGTACTTC. As protein: CASSSLQGAQETQYF.

Comment on this clonotype: A read error is likely, as this CDR3 ends without the conserved phenylalanine or tryptophan. V is TRBV20-1 and J is TRBJ1-1; D remains ambiguous. CDR1 is DFQATT and CDR2 is SNEGSKA in the germline V gene (reference sequence). The CDR3 covers 15 residues. The V and J ends lost 0 bases and 5 bases respectively, with 16 bases between them. The CDR3 spells CSARDQVDVDTEAFL. The CDR3 DNA sequence: TGCAGTGCTAGAGATCAGGTGGACGTAGATACTGAAGCTTTCTTG.

This clonotype was seen only a few times. This rearrangement joins TRBV6-1 to TRBJ2-3; 10 bases match TRBD1. Germline loops: CDR1 MNHNS, CDR2 SASEGT. The CDR3 is made up of 13 amino acids. J lost 11 bases, V lost 6 bases, and 8 bases had no gene match. CDR3 DNA: TGTGCCAGCAGCCTGACAGGGGGCGGAGGGCAGTATTTT. Encoded protein: CASSLTGGGGQYF.

This clonotype was found a few times. The chain recombines TRBV4-1 with TRBJ2-7, with 9 bases identical to TRBD1. This CDR3 region has 15 residues. CDR1 and CDR2 from the germline V gene are MGHRA and YSYEKL. V dropped 4 bases and J dropped 6; count of bases not matched to a gene: 10. DNA of the CDR3: TGCGCCAGCAGCCCAGGTCGGGACAGGGTAGGCGAGCAGTACTTC. Translation: CASSPGRDRVGEQYF.

V usage is TRBV2 and J usage is TRBJ2-7; 7 nucleotides match TRBD2. The J call is doubtful: the DNA matches TRBJ2-5 better. The V gene's germline CDR1 is SNHLY and CDR2 FYNNEI. This CDR3 contains 12 residues. For the CDR3, the DNA is TGTGCCAGCGACCAGCGCGGGGGGACCCAGTACTTC. Protein sequence: CASDQRGGTQYF.

This clonotype was detected only a few times. The J gene is TRBJ2-3, the V gene TRBV12-3 or TRBV12-4; 9 nucleotides align to TRBD1. The CDR3 runs 15 residues. With 5 bases clipped from V and 0 bases from J, the junction kept 3 bases outside the gene matches. In DNA form, the CDR3 reads TGTGCCAGCAGTGACAGGGGGTTTAGCACAGATACGCAGTATTTT. This translates into CASSDRGFSTDTQYF.

This clonotype showed up just a few times. The genes are TRBV20-1 and TRBJ1-1, with D maybe TRBD1 (6 bases). This CDR3 region has 16 residues. Germline lookup yields CDR1 DFQATT and CDR2 SNEGSKA (reference sequence). V dropped 0 bases and J dropped 1 base, with 15 bases sitting between them. The CDR3 coding sequence is TGCAGTGCTAGAGAGTCCAGGGAGACAGGGAACACTGAAGCTTTCTTT. Its protein is CSARESRETGNTEAFF.

The table lists this clonotype with a few counts. The V gene is TRBV5-6, the J gene TRBJ1-1, with a weak D call TRBD1 (6 bases). The CDR3 runs to 13 residues. CDR1 and CDR2 from the germline V gene are SGHDT and YYEEEE. Trimming took 4 bases from V and 4 from J, leaving 11 bases between them. The CDR3 sequence: CASSLGTLTEAFF. CDR3 bases: TGTGCCAGCAGCCTAGGGACACTCACTGAAGCTTTCTTT.

V is TRBV18 and J is TRBJ2-3; 7 bases are shared with TRBD2. The ends lost 0 bases at V and 3 bases at J; junction bases unmatched: 6. The CDR3 is made up of 16 amino acids. Germline lookup yields CDR1 KGHSH and CDR2 LQKENI. CDR3 region: CASSPPGLSGTDTQYF. The CDR3 DNA sequence: TGTGCCAGCTCACCACCTGGTCTTAGCGGGACAGATACGCAGTATTTT.

V usage is TRBV5-1 and J usage is TRBJ2-3, with D possibly called TRBD1 or TRBD2 (5 bases each). Germline V gives CDR1 SGHRS, CDR2 YFSETQ. CDR3 size: 16 residues. V was trimmed by 0 bases and J by 0 bases, leaving 11 bases between them. The CDR3 is CASSLGEGLSTDTQYF. CDR3 nucleotide sequence: TGCGCCAGCAGCTTGGGTGAGGGGCTGAGCACAGATACGCAGTATTTT.

This clonotype was recorded a few times. The J gene is TRBJ2-5, the V gene TRBV4-3, with D perhaps assigned TRBD1 or TRBD2 (5 bases each). The ends were cut back, 1 base at V and 2 bases at J, with 14 bases in the middle. The CDR3 loop spans 16 amino acids. Germline V gene lookup returns CDR1 LGHNA and CDR2 YSLEER. CDR3: CASSQVPGTGQETQYF. The DNA of the CDR3 is TGCGCCAGCAGCCAAGTCCCCGGGACGGGTCAAGAGACCCAGTACTTC.

Of note for this clonotype: A much larger clone lies a single base off, so this may be a read error. The chain links TRBV6-5 to TRBJ2-5, with 10 bases matching TRBD1. Germline V gene data show CDR1 as MNHEY and CDR2 as SVGAGI. This CDR3 has 15 residues. V lost 8 bases and J lost 4; bases outside the gene matches: 10. The CDR3 spells CASGRTGGIRETQYF. CDR3 sequence (DNA): TGTGCCAGCGGTAGGACAGGGGGTATACGAGAGACCCAGTACTTC.

In nucleotides, the CDR3 is TGTGCCAGCAGTTACCAGGACATTACTAATTCACCCCTCCACTTT. Translation gives CASSYQDITNSPLHF. This rearrangement joins TRBV6-5 to TRBJ1-6, with D perhaps TRBD1 (5 bases). Trimming cost V 2 bases and J 6 bases, with 11 bases left between them. Germline V CDR1 and CDR2: MNHEY, SVGAGI. There are 15 residues in the CDR3.

The V and J genes are TRBV7-8 and TRBJ1-2; D uncertain. CDR1 is SGHVS, CDR2 FQNEAQ, per germline. Trimming stripped 5 bases from V and 8 bases from J, with 15 bases between. The CDR3 is made up of 13 amino acids. CDR3 residues: CASSPSVGIGYTF. Written as DNA, the CDR3 is TGTGCCAGCAGCCCCTCTGTCGGTATAGGCTACACCTTC. Filled out from reference TRBV7-8 and TRBJ1-2, the complete variable domain reads GAGVSQSPRYKVAKRGQDVALRCDPISGHVSLFWYQQALGQGPEFLTYFQNEAQLDKSGLPSDRFFAERPEGSVSTLKIQRTQQEDSAVYLCASSPSVGIGYTFGSGTRLTVV.

This clonotype was found a few times. The chain combines TRBV29-1 with TRBJ1-1; 8 bases align to TRBD1. CDR3 length equals 14 residues. Losses at the gene ends were 5 bases for V and 4 bases for J; bases not matched to a gene: 9. Looked up from germline, CDR1 is SQVTM and CDR2 is ANQGSEA. The CDR3 sequence is CSVPWQGALTEAFF. DNA of the CDR3: TGCAGCGTTCCCTGGCAGGGGGCTCTCACTGAAGCTTTCTTT.

This chain joins TRBV3-1 and TRBJ2-5; D gene unclear. Trimming stripped 2 bases from V and 5 bases from J, with 15 bases between. Germline loops: CDR1 LGHDT, CDR2 YNNKEL (reference sequence). This CDR3 is 15 amino acids long. The CDR3 protein is CASSQSYQKWETQYF. The CDR3 DNA sequence: TGTGCCAGCAGCCAATCTTACCAAAAGTGGGAGACCCAGTACTTC.